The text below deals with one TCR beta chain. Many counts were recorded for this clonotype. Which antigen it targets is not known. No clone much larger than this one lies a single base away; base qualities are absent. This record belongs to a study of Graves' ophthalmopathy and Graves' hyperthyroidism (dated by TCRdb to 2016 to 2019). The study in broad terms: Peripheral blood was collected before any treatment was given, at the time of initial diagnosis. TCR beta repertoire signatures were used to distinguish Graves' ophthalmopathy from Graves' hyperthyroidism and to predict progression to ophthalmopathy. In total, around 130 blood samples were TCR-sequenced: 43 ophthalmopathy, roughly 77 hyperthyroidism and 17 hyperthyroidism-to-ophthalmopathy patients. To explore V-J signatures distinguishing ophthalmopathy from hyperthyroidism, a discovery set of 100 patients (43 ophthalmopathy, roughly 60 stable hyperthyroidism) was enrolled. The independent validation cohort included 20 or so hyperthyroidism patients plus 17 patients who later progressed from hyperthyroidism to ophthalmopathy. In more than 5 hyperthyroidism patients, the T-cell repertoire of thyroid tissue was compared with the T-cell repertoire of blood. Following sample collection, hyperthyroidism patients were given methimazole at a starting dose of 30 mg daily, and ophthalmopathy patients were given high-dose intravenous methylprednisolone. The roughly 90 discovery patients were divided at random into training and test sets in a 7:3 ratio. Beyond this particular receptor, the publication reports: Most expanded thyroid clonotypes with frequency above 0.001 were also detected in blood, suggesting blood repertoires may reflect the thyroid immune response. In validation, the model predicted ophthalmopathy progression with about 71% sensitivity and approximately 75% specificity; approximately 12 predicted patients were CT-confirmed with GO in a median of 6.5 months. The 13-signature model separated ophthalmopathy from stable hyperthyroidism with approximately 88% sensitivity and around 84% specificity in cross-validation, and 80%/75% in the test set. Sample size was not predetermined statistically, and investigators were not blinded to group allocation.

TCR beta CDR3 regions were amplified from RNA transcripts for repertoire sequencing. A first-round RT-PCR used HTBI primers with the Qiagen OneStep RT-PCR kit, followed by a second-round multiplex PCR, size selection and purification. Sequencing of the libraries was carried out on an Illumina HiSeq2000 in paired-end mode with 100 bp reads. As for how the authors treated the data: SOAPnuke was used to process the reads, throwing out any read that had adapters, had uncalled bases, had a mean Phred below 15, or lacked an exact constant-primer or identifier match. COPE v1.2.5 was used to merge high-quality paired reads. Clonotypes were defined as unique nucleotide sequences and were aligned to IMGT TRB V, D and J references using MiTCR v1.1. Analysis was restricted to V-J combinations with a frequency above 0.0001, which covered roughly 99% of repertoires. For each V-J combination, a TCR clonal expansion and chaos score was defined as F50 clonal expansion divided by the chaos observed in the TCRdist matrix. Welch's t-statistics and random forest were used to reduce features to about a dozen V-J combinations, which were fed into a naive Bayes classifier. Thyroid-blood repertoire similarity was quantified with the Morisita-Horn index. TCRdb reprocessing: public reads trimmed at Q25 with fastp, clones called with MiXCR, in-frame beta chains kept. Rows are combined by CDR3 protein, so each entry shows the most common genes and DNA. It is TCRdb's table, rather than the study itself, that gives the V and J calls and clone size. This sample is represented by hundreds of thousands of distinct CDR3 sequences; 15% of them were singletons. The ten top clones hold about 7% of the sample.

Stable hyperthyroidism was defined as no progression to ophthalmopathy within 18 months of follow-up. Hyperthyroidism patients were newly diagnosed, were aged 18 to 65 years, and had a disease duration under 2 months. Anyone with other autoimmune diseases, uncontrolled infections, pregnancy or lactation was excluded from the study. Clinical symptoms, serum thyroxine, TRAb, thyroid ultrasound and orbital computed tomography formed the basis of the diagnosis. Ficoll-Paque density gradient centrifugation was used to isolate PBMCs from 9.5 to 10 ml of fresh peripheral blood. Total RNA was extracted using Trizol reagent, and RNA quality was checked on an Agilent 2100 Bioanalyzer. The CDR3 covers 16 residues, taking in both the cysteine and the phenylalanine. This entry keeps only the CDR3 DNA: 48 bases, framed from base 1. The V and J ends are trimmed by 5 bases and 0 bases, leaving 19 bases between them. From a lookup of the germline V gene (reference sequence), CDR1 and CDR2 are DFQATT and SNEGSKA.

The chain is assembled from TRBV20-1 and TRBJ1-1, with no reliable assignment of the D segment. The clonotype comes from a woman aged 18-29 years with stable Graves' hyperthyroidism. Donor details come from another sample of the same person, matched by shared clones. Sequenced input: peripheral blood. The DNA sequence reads TGCAGTGCTGAACGAACCGCCGGCCCTATGAACACTGAAGCTTTCTTT. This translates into CSAERTAGPMNTEAFF.